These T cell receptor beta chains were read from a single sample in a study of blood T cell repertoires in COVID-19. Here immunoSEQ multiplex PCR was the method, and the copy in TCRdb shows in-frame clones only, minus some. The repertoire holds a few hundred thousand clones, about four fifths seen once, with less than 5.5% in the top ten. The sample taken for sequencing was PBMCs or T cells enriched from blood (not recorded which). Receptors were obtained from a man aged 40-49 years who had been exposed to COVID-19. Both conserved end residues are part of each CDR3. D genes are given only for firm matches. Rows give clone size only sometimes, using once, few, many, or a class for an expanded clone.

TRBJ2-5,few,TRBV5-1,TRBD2,CASSPITSGQETQYF,TGCGCCAGCAGCCCAATCACTAGCGGCCAAGAGACCCAGTACTTC
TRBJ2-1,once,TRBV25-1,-,CASSEGTIGDEQFF,TGTGCCAGCAGTGAAGGGACAATCGGGGATGAGCAGTTCTTC
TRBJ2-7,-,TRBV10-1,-,CASSDTYEQYF,TGCGCCAGCAGTGACACCTACGAGCAGTACTTC
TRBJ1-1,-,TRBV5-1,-,CASSFWGHDTEAFF,TGCGCCAGCAGCTTTTGGGGGCATGACACTGAAGCTTTCTTT
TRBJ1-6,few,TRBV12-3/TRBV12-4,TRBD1,CASSLQGAPLHF,TGTGCCAGCAGTTTGCAGGGGGCACCCCTCCACTTT
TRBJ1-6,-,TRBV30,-,CAWSLGGGLSPLHF,TGTGCCTGGAGCCTCGGCGGGGGCCTGTCACCCCTCCACTTT
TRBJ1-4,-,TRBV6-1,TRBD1,CASSEAPGQGGKLFF,TGTGCCAGCAGTGAAGCTCCGGGACAGGGAGGAAAACTGTTTTTT
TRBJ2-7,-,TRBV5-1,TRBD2,CASSLSAGATYEQYF,TGCGCCAGCAGCTTGTCTGCGGGAGCTACCTACGAGCAGTACTTC
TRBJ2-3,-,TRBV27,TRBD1,CASTTGDGNPTDTQYF,TGTGCCAGCACCACAGGGGACGGTAATCCCACAGATACGCAGTATTTT
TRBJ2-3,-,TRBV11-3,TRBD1,CASSYRQGSTDTQYF,TGTGCCAGCAGCTATCGACAGGGTAGCACAGATACGCAGTATTTT
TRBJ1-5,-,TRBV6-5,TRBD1,CASSTDRNNQPQHF,TGTGCCAGCAGTACGGACAGGAACAATCAGCCCCAGCATTTT
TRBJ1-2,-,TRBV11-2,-,CASSPSIGSYGYTF,TGTGCCAGCAGCCCGAGTATAGGGAGCTATGGCTACACCTTC
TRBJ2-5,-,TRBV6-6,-,CASSYSRSPIETQYF,TGTGCCAGCAGTTACTCGCGGTCCCCTATCGAGACCCAGTACTTC
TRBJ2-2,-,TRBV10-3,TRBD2,CAISDLWLAANTGELFF,TGTGCCATCAGTGACCTATGGCTAGCGGCGAACACCGGGGAGCTGTTTTTT
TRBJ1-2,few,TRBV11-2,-,CASSLATGQGGGYTF,TGTGCCAGCAGCTTGGCCACCGGGCAAGGGGGTGGCTACACCTTC
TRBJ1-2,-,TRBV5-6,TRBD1,CASSPRTGLYGYTF,TGTGCCAGCAGCCCGCGGACAGGACTCTATGGCTACACCTTC
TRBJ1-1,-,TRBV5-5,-,CASSFPPGQLEAFF,TGTGCCAGCAGCTTCCCGCCGGGACAACTAGAAGCTTTCTTT
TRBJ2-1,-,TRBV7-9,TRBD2,CASSLDRAGGRFF,TGTGCCAGCAGCTTAGATCGAGCGGGAGGGCGGTTCTTC
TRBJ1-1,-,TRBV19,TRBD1,CASTPFGTGQRNTEAFF,TGTGCCAGTACCCCATTTGGAACGGGACAGAGAAACACTGAAGCTTTCTTT
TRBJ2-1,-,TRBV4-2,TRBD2,CASSQDQLAGVPFF,TGTGCCAGCAGCCAAGATCAACTAGCGGGAGTCCCGTTCTTC
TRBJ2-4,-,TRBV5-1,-,CASKGGEDSKNIQYF,TGCGCCAGCAAGGGGGGGGAGGACAGCAAAAACATTCAGTACTTC
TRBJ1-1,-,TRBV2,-,CASNEQTVNTEAFF,TGTGCCAGCAACGAACAGACCGTAAACACTGAAGCTTTCTTT
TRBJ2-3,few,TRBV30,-,CAWTGGADTQYF,TGTGCCTGGACCGGGGGAGCAGATACGCAGTATTTT
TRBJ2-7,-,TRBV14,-,CASSQVVTSQSYEQYF,TGTGCCAGCAGCCAGGTGGTCACTAGTCAATCCTACGAGCAGTACTTC
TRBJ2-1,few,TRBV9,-,CASSARGNSLYIEQFF,TGTGCCAGCAGCGCCCGGGGGAACTCCCTTTACATCGAGCAGTTCTTC
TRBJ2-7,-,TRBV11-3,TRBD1,CASSSPGTGSYEQYF,TGTGCCAGCAGCTCTCCGGGGACAGGGTCCTACGAGCAGTACTTC